Sequencing of this T cell receptor (beta chain) was carried out in a study of blood T cell repertoires in COVID-19. The CDR3 is 16 amino acids. After removal of 4 bases from V and 1 base from J, the junction contained 9 bases not matched to a gene. The germline V gene has CDR1 MNHNY and CDR2 SVGAGI (reference sequence). Sequencing was performed with immunoSEQ multiplex PCR; in TCRdb, only in-frame clones are kept and a portion is missing. The table includes some 70,000 clones, 83% detected once. This clone has more than one count but fewer than ten. The J gene is TRBJ1-1, the V gene TRBV6-6; 7 bases line up with TRBD1. The sequence derives from a man at least 80 years old with acute or convalescent COVID-19. Source material: peripheral blood. The CDR3 loop is CASSSTGSGGNTEAFF. Here the CDR3 DNA reads TGTGCCAGCAGTTCGACAGGGAGCGGGGGGAACACTGAAGCTTTCTTT.